These 12 T cell receptor beta chains came from one sample sequenced in a study of T cells after yellow fever vaccination. TCRdb reprocessed the 5' RACE reads with MiXCR, giving one entry per CDR3 protein. Of about 340,000 distinct CDR3 sequences listed, 9.5% to 15% are singletons. The sequencing here drew on CD4+ T cells sorted from PBMCs, taken 15 days after the yellow fever booster vaccination. These receptors were taken from a man between 18 and 29 years old who received the YFV17D yellow fever vaccine.

This clonotype was found a few times. The chain has TRBV18 and TRBJ1-1, with TRBD1 as a possible D gene (6 bases). The germline V gene has CDR1 KGHSH and CDR2 LQKENI. V lost 5 bases, J lost 0 bases, and 10 bases lay in between. This CDR3 has 14 amino acids. CDR3 residues: CASSKQGMNTEAFF. The CDR3 region has the DNA TGTGCCAGCTCAAAACAGGGCATGAACACTGAAGCTTTCTTT.

The CDR3, as DNA: TGCAGTGCTAGAGATCTTAGACAGGGGTACACTGAAGCTTTCTTT. Amino acid sequence: CSARDLRQGYTEAFF. The gene calls are TRBV20-1 and TRBJ1-1, with 8 bases aligning to TRBD1. Trimming took 0 bases from V and 3 from J; bases not matched to a gene: 6. The germline gives CDR1 DFQATT, CDR2 SNEGSKA (reference sequence). The CDR3 length is 15 residues.

V gene TRBV28 combines with J gene TRBJ2-7, with D perhaps matching TRBD2 (6 bases). Germline assignment: CDR1 MDHEN and CDR2 SYDVKM. The CDR3 spans 14 residues. Trimming stripped 4 bases from V and 4 bases from J, with 14 bases between. The CDR3 coding sequence is TGTGCCAGCAGTTCGCCGGGGGTATCATACGAGCAGTACGTC. Protein: CASSSPGVSYEQYV.

CDR3 nucleotide sequence: TGTGCCAGCAGCCAAGGGGCCCGCCAGCGGGAGCTGTTTTTT. Encoded protein: CASSQGARQRELFF. This sequence joins TRBV4-2 and TRBJ2-2; D is undetermined. Trimming cost V 1 base and J 9 bases, with 12 bases left between them. CDR3 length equals 14 residues. The V gene's germline CDR1 is LGHNA and CDR2 YNFKEQ.

The chain couples TRBV6-5 to TRBJ2-7, with 11 bases matching TRBD2. V was pared by 2 bases and J by 4 bases, with 1 base of the junction left unmatched. The length of the CDR3 is 14 residues. Germline CDR1 MNHEY, CDR2 SVGAGI. For the CDR3, the DNA is TGTGCCAGCAGTTACGGGACTAGCGGTTACGAGCAGTACTTC. It codes for CASSYGTSGYEQYF.

In its sample, this clonotype was seen a few times. The chain couples TRBV27 to TRBJ2-3, with TRBD2 matching over 10 bases. The V gene end was trimmed by 4 bases and the J gene end by 2 bases; junction bases not matched to a gene: 3. CDR1 is MNHEY, CDR2 SMNVEV, per germline (reference sequence). The CDR3 has 15 residues. The CDR3 region has the DNA TGTGCCAGCAGTTGGCTAGCGGGGGCCACAGATACGCAGTATTTT. This gives the protein CASSWLAGATDTQYF.

The chain has TRBV9 and TRBJ1-1; a possible D gene is TRBD1 (5 bases). Germline-derived CDR1 and CDR2 are SGDLS and YYNGEE. This CDR3 spans 13 amino acids. Trimming shortened V by 7 bases and J by 4 bases, and 14 bases separated the two germline ends. The CDR3 region is CASSTAQGTEAFF. CDR3 in DNA: TGTGCCAGCTCGACCGCCCAGGGCACTGAAGCTTTCTTT.

V and J are TRBV7-3 and TRBJ2-3; 8 bases match TRBD1. Unmatched junction bases numbered 8, after V lost 0 bases and J lost 3 bases. CDR1 is SGHTA and CDR2 is FQGTGA in the germline V gene. The CDR3 contains 17 residues. As DNA, the CDR3 is TGTGCCAGCAGCTTAACCAACCGGGACAGGTCGACAGATACGCAGTATTTT. It is translated as CASSLTNRDRSTDTQYF.

This clonotype has only a few counts. This rearrangement joins TRBV2 to TRBJ1-5; D not resolved. Germline V CDR1 and CDR2: SNHLY, FYNNEI. Trimming took 6 bases from V and 5 from J, leaving 11 bases between them. The CDR3 runs 13 residues. The CDR3 reads CASSELGYQPQHF. CDR3 DNA sequence: TGTGCCAGCAGCGAACTGGGGTATCAGCCCCAGCATTTT.

This clonotype was seen at least ten times. CDR3: CASSYSGQLNTEAFF. CDR3 DNA: TGTGCCAGCAGTTACTCGGGCCAGCTGAACACTGAAGCTTTCTTT. The chain joins TRBV6-5 to TRBJ1-1; no definite D call. This CDR3 contains 15 residues. Trimming stripped 0 bases from V and 0 bases from J, with 8 bases between. Germline-derived CDR1 and CDR2 are MNHEY and SVGAGI.

The chain couples TRBV20-1 to TRBJ2-7, with D maybe TRBD2 (6 bases). The V gene lost 7 bases and the J gene lost 8 bases, with 21 bases spanning the gap. The germline V gene encodes CDR1 DFQATT and CDR2 SNEGSKA (reference sequence). This CDR3 spans 13 amino acids. CDR3 amino acids: CSGGDPEVRKQYF. CDR3 bases: TGCAGTGGGGGGGACCCGGAGGTACGCAAGCAGTACTTC.

J is TRBJ2-5 and V is TRBV6-5, with 13 bases aligning to TRBD2. V lost 8 bases to trimming and J lost 0 bases; unmatched junction nucleotides: 9. The germline gives CDR1 MNHEY, CDR2 SVGAGI. The CDR3 spans 17 residues. CDR3 DNA sequence: TGTGCCAGCCGACCAGGGACTAGCGGGGCAGACCAAGAGACCCAGTACTTC. This codes for CASRPGTSGADQETQYF.